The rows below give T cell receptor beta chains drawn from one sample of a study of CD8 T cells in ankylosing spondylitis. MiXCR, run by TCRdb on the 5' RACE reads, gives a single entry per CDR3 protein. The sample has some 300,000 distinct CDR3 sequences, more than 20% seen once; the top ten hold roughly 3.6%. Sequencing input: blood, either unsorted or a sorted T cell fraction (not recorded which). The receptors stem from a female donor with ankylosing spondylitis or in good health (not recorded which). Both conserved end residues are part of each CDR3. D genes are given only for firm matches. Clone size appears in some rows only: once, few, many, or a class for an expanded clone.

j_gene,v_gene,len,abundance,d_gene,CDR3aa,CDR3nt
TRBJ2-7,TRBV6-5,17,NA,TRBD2,CASSYVSSGRAGVEQYF,TGTGCCAGCAGTTACGTTTCTAGCGGGAGGGCCGGGGTAGAGCAGTACTTC
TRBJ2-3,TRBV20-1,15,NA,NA,CSASDTRTFTDTQYF,TGCAGTGCTAGTGATACTAGAACCTTCACAGATACGCAGTATTTT
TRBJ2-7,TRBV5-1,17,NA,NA,CASSLGGTGGATYEQYF,TGCGCCAGCAGCTTGGGGGGTACAGGAGGGGCGACCTACGAGCAGTACTTC
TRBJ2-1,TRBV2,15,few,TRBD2,CASKHGGRFYNEQFF,TGTGCCAGCAAGCACGGCGGGAGGTTCTACAATGAGCAGTTCTTC
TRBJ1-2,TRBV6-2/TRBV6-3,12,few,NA,CASENRNYGYTF,TGTGCCAGCGAGAACAGAAACTATGGCTACACCTTC
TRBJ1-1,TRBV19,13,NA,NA,CASSRERGRRTFF,TGTGCCAGTAGTAGAGAGAGGGGCCGGAGAACTTTCTTT
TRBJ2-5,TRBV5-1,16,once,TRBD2,CASSLGLAGQKETQYF,TGCGCCAGCAGCCTCGGGCTAGCGGGACAAAAAGAGACCCAGTACTTC
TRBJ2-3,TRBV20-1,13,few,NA,CSRTLGMRDTQYF,TGCAGTAGGACCTTGGGGATGAGGGATACGCAGTATTTT
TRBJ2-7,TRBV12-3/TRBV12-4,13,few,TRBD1,CASSWGQGKEQYF,TGTGCCAGCAGTTGGGGACAGGGAAAAGAGCAGTACTTC
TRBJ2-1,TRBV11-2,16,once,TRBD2,CASSLVGLASYNEQFF,TGTGCCAGCAGCTTAGTGGGACTAGCTTCCTACAATGAGCAGTTCTTC
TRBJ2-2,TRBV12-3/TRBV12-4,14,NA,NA,CASSSRLSGGELFF,TGTGCCAGCAGTTCTAGGCTGAGTGGCGGGGAGCTGTTTTTT
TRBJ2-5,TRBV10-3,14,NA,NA,CASRTDRGGETQYF,TGTGCCAGCCGGACGGACCGAGGGGGGGAGACCCAGTACTTC
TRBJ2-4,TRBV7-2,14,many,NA,CASSLATAKNIQYF,TGTGCCAGCAGCTTGGCGACCGCCAAAAACATTCAGTACTTC
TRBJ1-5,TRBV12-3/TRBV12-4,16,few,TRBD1,CASSASGGSGNQPQHF,TGTGCCAGCAGTGCCTCAGGGGGTAGTGGCAATCAGCCCCAGCATTTT
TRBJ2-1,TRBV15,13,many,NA,CATSRDLAGEQFF,TGTGCCACCAGCAGGGACTTAGCCGGTGAGCAGTTCTTC
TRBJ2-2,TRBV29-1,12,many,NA,CSVDRATGELFF,TGCAGCGTTGACAGGGCCACCGGGGAGCTGTTTTTT
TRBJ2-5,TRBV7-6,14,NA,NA,CASSLMGVQETQYF,TGTGCCAGCAGCTTAATGGGGGTTCAAGAGACCCAGTACTTC
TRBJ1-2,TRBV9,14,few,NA,CASSVDPRGSGYTF,TGTGCCAGCAGCGTAGATCCCAGGGGAAGTGGCTACACCTTC
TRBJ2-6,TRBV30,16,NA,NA,CAWSYLRGAGVNVLTF,TGTGCCTGGAGTTACTTACGGGGGGCTGGGGTCAACGTCCTGACTTTC
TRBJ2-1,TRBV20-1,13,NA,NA,CSAPPDPQNEQFF,TGCAGTGCTCCACCGGACCCTCAAAATGAGCAGTTCTTC
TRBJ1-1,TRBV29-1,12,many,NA,CSVQVARTEAFF,TGCAGCGTACAGGTGGCGAGGACTGAAGCTTTCTTT
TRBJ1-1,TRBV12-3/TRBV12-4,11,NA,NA,CASSLWDEAFF,TGTGCCAGCAGTTTATGGGATGAAGCTTTCTTT
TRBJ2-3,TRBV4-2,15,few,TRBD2,CASSPRAGGSDTQYF,TGTGCCAGCAGCCCCAGAGCGGGAGGGTCAGATACGCAGTATTTT
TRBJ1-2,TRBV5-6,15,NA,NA,CASSLIAGGGYGYTF,TGTGCCAGCAGCTTGATCGCTGGGGGCGGCTATGGCTACACCTTC
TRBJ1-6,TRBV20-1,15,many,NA,CSAPRRGGVDSPLHF,TGCAGTGCTCCTCGAAGGGGAGGGGTGGATTCACCCCTCCACTTT
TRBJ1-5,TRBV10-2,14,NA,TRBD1,CASRAGGAGQPQHF,TGCGCCAGCAGGGCAGGGGGCGCAGGTCAGCCCCAGCATTTT
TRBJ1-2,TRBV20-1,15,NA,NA,CSARLKGGEDYGYTF,TGCAGTGCTAGGTTGAAAGGGGGAGAGGACTATGGCTACACCTTC
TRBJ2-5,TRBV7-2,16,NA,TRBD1,CASSSNRTGVGETQYF,TGTGCCAGCAGCTCCAACCGGACAGGGGTAGGAGAGACCCAGTACTTC
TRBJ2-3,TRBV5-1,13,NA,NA,CASSLGTTDMQYF,TGCGCCAGCAGCCTTGGTACCACAGATATGCAGTATTTT
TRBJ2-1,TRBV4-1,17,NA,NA,CATSPSRTGGQLGEQFF,TGCGCCACCTCCCCCTCAAGAACGGGAGGACAGCTTGGTGAGCAGTTCTTC
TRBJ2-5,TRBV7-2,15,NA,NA,CASSLDGIREETQYF,TGTGCCAGCAGCTTAGACGGAATTCGGGAAGAGACCCAGTACTTC
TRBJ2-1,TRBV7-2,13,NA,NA,CASSRMGLNEQFF,TGTGCCAGCAGCCGGATGGGCCTTAATGAGCAGTTCTTC
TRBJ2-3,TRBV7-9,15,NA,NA,CASRQSGVSTDTQYF,TGTGCCAGCAGACAAAGCGGAGTAAGCACAGATACGCAGTATTTT
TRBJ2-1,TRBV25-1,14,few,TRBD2,CASSAAGGGYEQFF,TGTGCCAGCAGTGCAGCGGGAGGGGGGTATGAGCAGTTCTTC
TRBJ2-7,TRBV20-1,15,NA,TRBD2,CSATDRLAGGSEQYF,TGCAGTGCTACCGACCGACTAGCGGGAGGGAGTGAGCAGTACTTC
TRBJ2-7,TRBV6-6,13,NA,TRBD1,CASSYRDRDEQYF,TGTGCCAGCAGTTACAGGGACAGGGACGAGCAGTACTTC
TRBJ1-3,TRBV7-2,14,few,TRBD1,CASSQGTGGNTIYF,TGTGCCAGCAGCCAAGGGACAGGGGGAAACACCATATATTTT
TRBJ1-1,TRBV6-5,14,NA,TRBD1,CASSTDRVRTEAFF,TGTGCCAGCAGTACCGACAGGGTAAGGACTGAAGCTTTCTTT
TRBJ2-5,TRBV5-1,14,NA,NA,CASSLGVRTETQYF,TGCGCCAGCAGCTTAGGAGTGCGGACGGAGACCCAGTACTTC
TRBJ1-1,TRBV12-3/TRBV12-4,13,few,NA,CASSRGARTEAFF,TGTGCCAGCAGTCGGGGGGCGCGCACTGAAGCTTTCTTT
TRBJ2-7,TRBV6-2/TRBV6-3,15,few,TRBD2,CAIKLTSGRATEQYF,TGTGCCATCAAGCTAACCAGCGGGAGGGCCACCGAGCAGTACTTC
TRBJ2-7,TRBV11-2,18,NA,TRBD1,CASSTRGTGPEKAYEQYF,TGTGCCAGCAGCACCCGTGGGACAGGGCCGGAGAAAGCCTACGAGCAGTACTTC
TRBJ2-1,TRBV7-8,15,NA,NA,CASSLQLRSYNEQFF,TGTGCCAGCAGCCTACAGCTCCGCTCCTACAATGAGCAGTTCTTC
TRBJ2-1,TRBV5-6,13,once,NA,CASSPMTSPEQFF,TGTGCCAGCAGCCCCATGACATCTCCTGAGCAGTTCTTC
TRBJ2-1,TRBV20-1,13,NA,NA,CSASGTLYNEQFF,TGCAGTGCTAGCGGGACCCTTTACAATGAGCAGTTCTTC